This entry describes one T cell receptor (beta chain). Each of the donors was a healthy bone marrow donor. This sample stems from a study of cytomegalovirus exposure and HLA in healthy donors. Germline values: CDR1 MGHRA, CDR2 YSYEKL. The CDR3 runs 14 residues. It was with 60 Vbeta and 13 Jbeta primers that the PCR ran. Clones were read by immunoSEQ multiplex PCR, and TCRdb kept only the in-frame ones, dropping some. This sample has 100,000 to 120,000 clones, with approximately 84% found just once. This clonotype was sampled from a male donor in good health and CMV-seronegative. The chain joins TRBV4-1 to TRBJ2-5; possibly TRBD2 for D (6 bases). The J call may be in error: the DNA end matches TRBJ2-7 better. Sequenced sample: PBMCs. The CDR3 region has the DNA TGCGCCAGCAGCCACGGCGGAGGGGCCTACGAGCAGTACTTC. This gives the protein CASSHGGGAYEQYF.